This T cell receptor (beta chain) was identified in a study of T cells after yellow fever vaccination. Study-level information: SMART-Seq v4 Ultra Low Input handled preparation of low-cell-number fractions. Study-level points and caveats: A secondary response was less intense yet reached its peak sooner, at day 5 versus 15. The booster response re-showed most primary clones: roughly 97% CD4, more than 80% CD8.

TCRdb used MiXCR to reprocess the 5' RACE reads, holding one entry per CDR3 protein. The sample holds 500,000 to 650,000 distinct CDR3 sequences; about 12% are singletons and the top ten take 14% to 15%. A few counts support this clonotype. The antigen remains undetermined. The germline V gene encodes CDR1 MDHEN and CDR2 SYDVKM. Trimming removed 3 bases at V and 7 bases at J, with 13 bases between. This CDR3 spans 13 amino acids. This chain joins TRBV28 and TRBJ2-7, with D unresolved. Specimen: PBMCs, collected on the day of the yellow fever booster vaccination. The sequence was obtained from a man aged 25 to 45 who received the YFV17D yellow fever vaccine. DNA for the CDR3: TGTGCCAGCAGTTTTTCCCCCTCGGGTGAGCAGTACTTC. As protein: CASSFSPSGEQYF.